These T cell receptor beta chains were read from a single sample in a study of cytomegalovirus exposure and HLA in healthy donors. Sequencing used immunoSEQ multiplex PCR; TCRdb keeps in-frame clones, though not all of them. The sample has roughly 110,000 clones; around 64% are singletons. Material: PBMCs. The receptors come from a man aged 25-45 years in good health and CMV-seropositive. Each CDR3 is given with its conserved first and last residue. A D gene is named only where the DNA matches it firmly. Clone sizes are given selectively: once, few, many, or a class where the clone is expanded.

CDR3 protein: CASSLLHSSNYYGYTF
CDR3 DNA: TGTGCCAGCAGTTTATTGCACTCGTCTAACTACTATGGCTACACCTTC
V gene: TRBV27
D gene: NA
clone size: once
J gene: TRBJ1-2

CDR3 protein: CASRMDRTFFNSPLHF
CDR3 DNA: TGTGCCAGCAGGATGGACAGAACCTTTTTTAATTCACCCCTCCACTTT
V gene: TRBV27
D gene: NA
clone size: NA
J gene: TRBJ1-6

CDR3 protein: CSGLHDSYEQYF
CDR3 DNA: TGCAGCGGTTTGCATGACAGCTACGAGCAGTACTTC
V gene: TRBV29-1
D gene: NA
clone size: NA
J gene: TRBJ2-7

CDR3 protein: CAGDRGEFTDTQYF
CDR3 DNA: TGTGCCGGGGACAGGGGAGAGTTCACAGATACGCAGTATTTT
V gene: TRBV30
D gene: TRBD1
clone size: few
J gene: TRBJ2-3

CDR3 protein: CASSGTSGYNEQFF
CDR3 DNA: TGTGCCAGCAGCGGGACTAGCGGTTACAATGAGCAGTTCTTC
V gene: TRBV9
D gene: TRBD2
clone size: NA
J gene: TRBJ2-1

CDR3 protein: CASSPTGNYGYTF
CDR3 DNA: TGTGCCAGCAGCCCGACAGGGAACTATGGCTACACCTTC
V gene: TRBV5-4
D gene: TRBD1
clone size: NA
J gene: TRBJ1-2

CDR3 protein: CASSLQGGGNTIYF
CDR3 DNA: TGTGCCAGCAGTTTACAGGGAGGTGGAAACACCATATATTTT
V gene: TRBV27
D gene: NA
clone size: NA
J gene: TRBJ1-3

CDR3 protein: CSVDLAGYTF
CDR3 DNA: TGCAGCGTTGATCTAGCTGGCTACACCTTC
V gene: TRBV29-1
D gene: NA
clone size: NA
J gene: TRBJ1-2

CDR3 protein: CASSSRLSNEQFF
CDR3 DNA: TGTGCCAGCAGCTCCCGACTATCCAATGAGCAGTTCTTC
V gene: TRBV7-3
D gene: NA
clone size: NA
J gene: TRBJ2-1

CDR3 protein: CASIGGENTEAFF
CDR3 DNA: TGTGCCAGCATAGGAGGGGAGAACACTGAAGCTTTCTTT
V gene: TRBV6-5
D gene: NA
clone size: NA
J gene: TRBJ1-1

CDR3 protein: CASSIATGTTAYGYTF
CDR3 DNA: TGTGCCAGTAGTATTGCCACAGGGACAACTGCCTATGGCTACACCTTC
V gene: TRBV19
D gene: NA
clone size: NA
J gene: TRBJ1-2

CDR3 protein: CASSIDRGRGYGYTF
CDR3 DNA: TGTGCCAGCAGTATCGACAGGGGGCGCGGGTATGGCTACACCTTC
V gene: TRBV6-5
D gene: TRBD1
clone size: NA
J gene: TRBJ1-2